A selection of T cell receptor beta chains follows, all from one sample in a study of T cell clones after liver transplantation. Produced via immunoSEQ multiplex PCR; TCRdb's table is partial and in-frame only. The table shows roughly 23,000 clones, with roughly 92% occurring only once. Sequenced material: CD8+ T cells from blood, taken less than 26 months after liver transplant. These receptors all come from a human patient who received a liver transplant. Part of the T cells may come from the graft donor. Each CDR3 is given with its conserved first and last residue.

v_gene: TRBV28; CDR3aa: CASAMSADTQYF
v_gene: TRBV11-2; CDR3aa: CASSFGDSYEQYF
v_gene: TRBV27; CDR3aa: CASSLSSYNEQFF
v_gene: TRBV19; CDR3aa: CASRRQELNEKLFF
v_gene: TRBV9; CDR3aa: CASSVEGKNTEAFF
v_gene: TRBV11-2; CDR3aa: CASSRTVHNEQFF
v_gene: TRBV27; CDR3aa: CASSSTNYGYTF
v_gene: TRBV7-3; CDR3aa: CASSLRPGTDSLGEAFF
v_gene: TRBV6-5; CDR3aa: CASTPDRALSYEQYF
v_gene: TRBV19; CDR3aa: CATKRGAGSYNEQFF
v_gene: TRBV9; CDR3aa: CASSVRRREAGYEQYF
v_gene: TRBV7-9; CDR3aa: CASSQGQVIYNEQFF
v_gene: TRBV4-2; CDR3aa: CASSQEASSTDTQYF
v_gene: TRBV6-6; CDR3aa: CASTDSNQPQHF
v_gene: TRBV5-1; CDR3aa: CASSLEQPRDTQYF
v_gene: TRBV5-6; CDR3aa: CASSPGQGNYNEQFF
v_gene: TRBV6-5; CDR3aa: CASSYGLSGELFF
v_gene: TRBV11-1; CDR3aa: CASSLVGFQETQYF
v_gene: TRBV19; CDR3aa: CASSIAVRTGFGGEQYF
v_gene: TRBV4-3; CDR3aa: CASSQESGTGVETQYF
v_gene: TRBV6-6; CDR3aa: CASSYLDRDQPQHF
v_gene: TRBV28; CDR3aa: CASSSPRGGQETQYF
v_gene: TRBV11-2; CDR3aa: CASSMGGGETQYF
v_gene: TRBV21-1; CDR3aa: CASSKGTEQETQYF
v_gene: TRBV4-3; CDR3aa: CASSQEGGFYEQYF
v_gene: TRBV7-2; CDR3aa: CASSLAGLLTYEQYF
v_gene: TRBV27; CDR3aa: CASSAPGLAEGWYTDTQYF
v_gene: TRBV7-8; CDR3aa: CASSFTGGTREQYF
v_gene: TRBV27; CDR3aa: CASSPYDGSSYNEQFF
v_gene: TRBV11-3; CDR3aa: CASSPTMDRADSPLHF
v_gene: TRBV7-9; CDR3aa: CAADGLELGHLQETQYF
v_gene: TRBV15; CDR3aa: CATSAPGNPSGRAGEQYF
v_gene: TRBV7-6; CDR3aa: CASSPLRQETQYF
v_gene: TRBV4-2; CDR3aa: CASSQARPLDQYF
v_gene: TRBV2; CDR3aa: CASRRGGSDEQFF
v_gene: TRBV20-1; CDR3aa: CSATYTGELFF
v_gene: TRBV9; CDR3aa: CASSSGDGDEQFF
v_gene: TRBV27; CDR3aa: CASSFPGQYTEAFF
v_gene: TRBV29-1; CDR3aa: CSVGGTSDYNEQFF
v_gene: TRBV4-1; CDR3aa: CASSQAGTGTPYEQYF
v_gene: TRBV13; CDR3aa: CASSGRLDSSSYEQYF
v_gene: TRBV29-1; CDR3aa: CSAASTTGTSAFSSYEQYF
v_gene: TRBV6-5; CDR3aa: CASRDRGRRVEKLFF
v_gene: TRBV5-4; CDR3aa: CASSFSTDTQYF
v_gene: TRBV4-3; CDR3aa: CASSQETGLINEQFF
v_gene: TRBV18; CDR3aa: CASSPGWGITDTQYF
v_gene: TRBV2; CDR3aa: CASSALIHYYTDTQYF
v_gene: TRBV2; CDR3aa: CANIGQGRNSPLHF
v_gene: TRBV5-8; CDR3aa: CASSPDFNNEQFF
v_gene: TRBV5-5; CDR3aa: CASSYPRGRDEQYF
v_gene: TRBV7-9; CDR3aa: CASSSLGFYEQYF
v_gene: TRBV27; CDR3aa: CASSLEGQAGEKLFF